A selection of T cell receptor beta chains follows, all from one sample in a study of shared clonotypes between healthy human individuals. The method was immunoSEQ multiplex PCR; TCRdb's version includes in-frame clones alone and lacks a portion of them. The sample carries about 600,000 clones, 95% to 98% recorded once. Sequencing input: naive CD8+ T cells sorted from blood. The receptors here all came from a man aged 25 to 40 in good health. The CDR3 runs from the conserved cysteine through the conserved F or W. D genes are given only for firm matches. Rows give clone size only sometimes, using once, few, many, or a class for an expanded clone.

v_gene	d_gene	j_gene	abundance	CDR3aa	CDR3nt
TRBV29-1	.	TRBJ2-2	.	CSVEQLNTGELFF	TGCAGCGTTGAGCAACTAAACACCGGGGAGCTGTTTTTT
TRBV27	.	TRBJ1-5	.	CASSFIPLGNQPQHF	TGTGCCAGCAGTTTCATACCCTTAGGCAATCAGCCCCAGCATTTT
TRBV11-1	TRBD1	TRBJ1-4	.	CASSAGLGQATNEKLFF	TGTGCCAGCAGCGCCGGCCTGGGACAGGCGACTAATGAAAAACTGTTTTTT
TRBV29-1	TRBD1	TRBJ2-1	.	CSVSDRDNEQFF	TGCAGCGTCTCTGACAGGGACAATGAGCAGTTCTTC
TRBV5-1	TRBD1	TRBJ2-1	.	CASSFRQGAYNEQFF	TGCGCCAGCAGCTTTCGACAGGGGGCTTACAATGAGCAGTTCTTC
TRBV19	TRBD2	TRBJ2-7	.	CASSIGAGGPYEQYF	TGTGCCAGTAGTATTGGGGCGGGAGGGCCCTACGAGCAGTACTTC
TRBV21-1	.	TRBJ2-7	.	CASLMAFDEQYF	TGTGCCAGCCTGATGGCGTTTGACGAGCAGTACTTC
TRBV4-1	.	TRBJ2-2	.	CASSQDRANTGELFF	TGCGCCAGCAGCCAAGACAGGGCGAACACCGGGGAGCTGTTTTTT
TRBV10-2	.	TRBJ1-1	.	CASGDTEAFF	TGCGCCAGCGGGGACACTGAAGCTTTCTTT
TRBV4-1	.	TRBJ1-4	.	CASSQFDSNYNEKLFF	TGCGCCAGCAGCCAATTCGACTCTAATTATAATGAAAAACTGTTTTTT
TRBV6-5	.	TRBJ2-2	.	CASSYGHTGELFF	TGTGCCAGCAGTTACGGCCACACCGGGGAGCTGTTTTTT
TRBV10-2	TRBD1	TRBJ1-2	.	CASSVQGALHGYTF	TGCGCCAGCAGTGTGCAGGGGGCGTTGCATGGCTACACCTTC
TRBV9	.	TRBJ1-3	.	CASEDRNTLYF	TGTGCCAGCGAGGACCGAAACACTCTATATTTT
TRBV11-3	TRBD1	TRBJ2-7	.	CASSDRDRAYEQYF	TGTGCCAGCAGCGACCGGGACAGGGCCTACGAGCAGTACTTC
TRBV4-3	.	TRBJ2-7	once	CASSQDRGYPYEQYF	TGCGCCAGCAGCCAAGATAGAGGGTACCCCTACGAGCAGTACTTC
TRBV7-2	.	TRBJ2-2	.	CASSLAGSSSTGELFF	TGTGCCAGCAGCTTAGCGGGTTCTAGTAGCACCGGGGAGCTGTTTTTT
TRBV7-9	TRBD2	TRBJ2-7	.	CASSFPGGLGRYEQYF	TGTGCCAGCAGTTTTCCCGGGGGACTAGGACGCTACGAGCAGTACTTC